These 20 T cell receptor beta chains came from one sample sequenced in a study of cytomegalovirus exposure and HLA in healthy donors. The PCR made use of 60 Vbeta and 13 Jbeta primers. Clones were read by immunoSEQ multiplex PCR, and TCRdb kept only the in-frame ones, dropping some. The listing contains tens of thousands of clones. The specimen was PBMCs. The receptor set was obtained from a male donor in good health and CMV-seronegative.

The CDR3 reads CASSAGTGTYGYTF. In DNA form, the CDR3 reads TGTGCCAGCAGCGCCGGGACAGGGACATATGGCTACACCTTC. This rearrangement joins TRBV9 to TRBJ1-2; 9 bases map to TRBD1. Germline assignment: CDR1 SGDLS and CDR2 YYNGEE. V shed 3 bases and J 5 bases; nucleotides not matched to a gene: 5. This CDR3 is built from 14 residues.

This clone counts as medium-sized by frequency. The chain joins TRBV6-5 to TRBJ2-7, with 9 bases identical to TRBD2. Germline V gene sequence: CDR1 MNHEY, CDR2 SVGAGI. With V trimmed by 7 bases and J by 4 bases, 2 bases remained unmatched. The CDR3 runs 12 residues. The CDR3: CASNSGGYEQYF. The CDR3 DNA is TGTGCCAGCAATAGCGGGGGTTACGAGCAGTACTTC.

The chain carries TRBV13 and TRBJ2-2, with 7 bases identical to TRBD1. V lost 3 bases, J lost 0 bases, and 7 bases stayed unmatched. Germline V gene lookup returns CDR1 PRHDT and CDR2 FYEKMQ (reference sequence). The CDR3 consists of 17 residues. The CDR3 region is CASSFNRGTANTGELFF. Here the CDR3 DNA reads TGTGCCAGCAGCTTCAACAGGGGTACAGCGAACACCGGGGAGCTGTTTTTT.

J is TRBJ2-7 and V is TRBV5-4; the D gene is possibly TRBD2 (5 bases). CDR3 length: 14 amino acids. Germline V gene lookup returns CDR1 SGHNT and CDR2 YYREEE (reference sequence). Trimming took off 2 bases at V and 6 bases at J, with 15 bases between the two ends. The CDR3 is CASSLLDQSLEQYF. The CDR3 DNA reads TGTGCCAGCAGCTTACTAGATCAAAGTCTCGAGCAGTACTTC.

The chain carries TRBV6-1 and TRBJ1-2; D ambiguous. The CDR3 covers 15 residues. The germline gives CDR1 MNHNS, CDR2 SASEGT. V was clipped by 1 base and J by 5 bases, with 14 bases between them. CDR3 residues: CASSEVRSSWYGYTF. The CDR3 DNA reads as TGTGCCAGCAGTGAAGTGCGGAGCAGTTGGTATGGCTACACCTTC.

The J gene is TRBJ2-7, the V gene TRBV19, with unresolved D. CDR3 length: 13 amino acids. The germline V gene has CDR1 LNHDA and CDR2 SQIVND (reference sequence). V lost 4 bases, J lost 5 bases, and 12 bases lay in between. The chain's CDR3 is CASSNIFLDEQYF. The CDR3, as DNA: TGTGCCAGTAGTAACATTTTTCTCGACGAGCAGTACTTC.

The rearrangement joins TRBV7-2 to TRBJ2-7, with D maybe TRBD1 (6 bases). The V gene lost 1 base and the J gene lost 3 bases, with 13 bases spanning the gap. Germline CDR1 SGHTA, CDR2 FQGNSA. This CDR3 has 15 residues. The CDR3 reads CASSLGSGQSYEQYF. As DNA, the CDR3 is TGTGCCAGCAGCTTAGGTTCGGGACAAAGCTACGAGCAGTACTTC.

The chain employs TRBV5-1 and TRBJ1-2, with D tentatively TRBD1 (6 bases). V was cut by 3 bases and J by 5 bases, with 14 bases left in between. CDR3 length: 14 residues. CDR1 SGHRS and CDR2 YFSETQ come from the germline V gene. CDR3 sequence: CASSSPGEWYGYTF. CDR3 DNA sequence: TGCGCCAGCAGCTCTCCAGGGGAGTGGTATGGCTACACCTTC.

The rearrangement uses TRBV6-1 and TRBJ1-1, with D perhaps matching TRBD1 (5 bases). Trimming left V 2 bases short and J 5 bases short, with 15 bases between. The CDR3 runs to 15 residues. CDR1 and CDR2 from the germline V gene are MNHNS and SASEGT. The CDR3 DNA is TGTGCCAGCAGTGAACCTGGGGGGGGAGGAACTGAAGCTTTCTTT. This gives the protein CASSEPGGGGTEAFF.

The chain recombines TRBV29-1 with TRBJ2-2; 9 bases agree with TRBD1. CDR1 is SQVTM, CDR2 ANQGSEA, per germline. CDR3 length: 15 amino acids. V shed 0 bases, J shed 6 bases, and the junction held 5 bases outside the gene matches. The CDR3 nucleotides read TGCAGCGTTGAAGATCGACAGGGGGTAGCCGGGGAGCTGTTTTTT. This encodes CSVEDRQGVAGELFF.

The chain links TRBV6-5 to TRBJ1-1; D perhaps matches TRBD1 (5 bases). Germline CDR1 reads MNHEY; CDR2 reads SVGAGI. Deletions cut 1 base from V and 8 bases from J, with 11 bases between. This CDR3 has 13 amino acids. For the CDR3, the DNA is TGTGCCAGCAGTTACTGGCGCGGGGGGGAAGCTTTCTTT. It codes for CASSYWRGGEAFF.

This rearrangement joins TRBV19 to TRBJ2-7; 10 bases match TRBD1. CDR1 is LNHDA and CDR2 is SQIVND in the germline V gene (reference sequence). V was clipped by 5 bases and J by 5 bases; unmatched bases: 6. The length of the CDR3 is 14 residues. The CDR3 region is CASSDRDRGHEQYF. The CDR3, as DNA: TGTGCCAGTAGTGACCGGGACAGGGGTCACGAGCAGTACTTC.

The chain joins TRBV19 to TRBJ2-3; D is undetermined. The CDR3 contains 12 residues. V lost 1 base, J lost 5 bases, and 4 bases lay in between. Germline lookup yields CDR1 LNHDA and CDR2 SQIVND (reference sequence). Written as DNA, the CDR3 is TGTGCCAGTAGTATAGGGCAAGATACGCAGTATTTT. The encoded protein is CASSIGQDTQYF.

The chain joins TRBV4-3 to TRBJ2-5, with a tentative D call TRBD1 (5 bases). The CDR3 runs 15 residues. Germline values: CDR1 LGHNA, CDR2 YSLEER. Trimming left V 4 bases short and J 4 bases short, with 16 bases between. The CDR3 nucleotides read TGCGCCAGCAGCCCGGACACTGGGCCCCGAGAGACCCAGTACTTC. The encoded protein is CASSPDTGPRETQYF.

This chain links TRBV19 with TRBJ1-2; TRBD1 is a possible D gene (6 bases). This CDR3 has 17 residues. Per the germline V gene, CDR1 is LNHDA and CDR2 is SQIVND (reference sequence). V lost 3 bases and J 2 bases, leaving 19 bases between the germline ends. CDR3 sequence reads: CASSITAGVLMNYGYTF. The CDR3 nucleotides are TGTGCCAGTAGTATTACGGCAGGGGTCCTAATGAACTATGGCTACACCTTC.

The V call is TRBV6-5, the J call TRBJ2-7; tentative D call: TRBD2 (6 bases). Germline V gene sequence: CDR1 MNHEY, CDR2 SVGAGI. V shed 4 bases and J shed 6 bases, with 10 bases lying between them. CDR3 length equals 12 residues. DNA of the CDR3: TGTGCCAGCAGTTCGACTAGTCGCGAGCAGTACTTC. Translated, it gives CASSSTSREQYF.

The chain combines TRBV13 with TRBJ1-5; 7 nucleotides align to TRBD1. The CDR3 is 14 amino acids. The germline V gene encodes CDR1 PRHDT and CDR2 FYEKMQ (reference sequence). V shed 6 bases, J shed 0 bases, and the junction held 2 bases outside the gene matches. The CDR3 spells CASSQGDSNQPQHF. For the CDR3, the DNA is TGTGCCAGCAGTCAGGGGGATAGCAATCAGCCCCAGCATTTT.

This rearrangement joins TRBV14 to TRBJ1-1; D remains unclear. The CDR3 loop spans 16 amino acids. Germline CDR1 and CDR2: SGHDN and FVKESK. Trimming pared 1 base from V and 1 base from J, leaving 13 bases between. This chain's CDR3 is CASSQARITGNTEAFF. The DNA of the CDR3 is TGTGCCAGCAGCCAAGCCCGGATAACGGGGAACACTGAAGCTTTCTTT.

The gene calls are TRBV9 and TRBJ2-3; D ambiguous. CDR3 size: 13 residues. In germline, CDR1 is SGDLS, CDR2 YYNGEE. Trimming stripped 1 base from V and 6 bases from J, with 9 bases between. The CDR3 sequence is CASSVLRQDTQYF. The CDR3 DNA reads TGTGCCAGCAGCGTACTGAGGCAGGATACGCAGTATTTT. Using reference TRBV9 and TRBJ2-3 for the parts outside the CDR3, the full variable domain is DSGVTQTPKHLITATGQRVTLRCSPRSGDLSVYWYQQSLDQGLQFLIQYYNGEERAKGNILERFSAQQFPDLHSELNLSSLELGDSALYFCASSVLRQDTQYFGPGTRLTVL.

The chain is built from TRBV5-4 and TRBJ1-1; D is unresolved. The germline gives CDR1 SGHNT, CDR2 YYREEE (reference sequence). The CDR3 is made up of 13 amino acids. Trimming pared 2 bases from V and 1 base from J, leaving 6 bases between. CDR3 region: CASSLHKNTEAFF. CDR3 nucleotide sequence: TGTGCCAGCAGCTTACACAAGAACACTGAAGCTTTCTTT.